What follows are 32 T cell receptor beta chains derived from one specimen sequenced in a study of blood T cell repertoires in COVID-19. Here immunoSEQ multiplex PCR was the method, and the copy in TCRdb shows in-frame clones only, minus some. The data contain roughly 250,000 clones, over 80% of them singletons. The sample was PBMCs or T cells enriched from blood (not recorded which). These receptors originate from a woman under 30 who had recovered from COVID-19.

The J gene is TRBJ2-1, the V gene TRBV2; 8 nucleotides line up with TRBD1. This CDR3 has 14 amino acids. Germline V gives CDR1 SNHLY, CDR2 FYNNEI. V shed 4 bases, J shed 10 bases, and the junction held 9 bases outside the gene matches. CDR3 sequence: CASSGGQVLIEQFF. The CDR3 DNA sequence: TGTGCCAGCAGTGGGGGACAGGTGTTGATCGAGCAGTTCTTC.

CDR3 nucleotide sequence: TGTGCCAGCAGTTTTCGAGGAAACACTGAAGCTTTCTTT. Translating it yields CASSFRGNTEAFF. The chain employs TRBV28 and TRBJ1-1; D gene unclear. V lost 3 bases and J 2 bases, leaving 7 bases between the germline ends. Per the germline V gene, CDR1 is MDHEN and CDR2 is SYDVKM. The CDR3 totals 13 residues. The full variable domain, in which reference TRBV28 and TRBJ1-1 provide the parts outside the CDR3, is DVKVTQSSRYLVKRTGEKVFLECVQDMDHENMFWYRQDPGLGLRLIYFSYDVKMKEKGDIPEGYSVSREKKERFSLILESASTNQTSMYLCASSFRGNTEAFFGQGTRLTVV.

The chain couples TRBV6-5 to TRBJ2-1, with 15 bases aligning to TRBD2. The trim removed 2 bases at V and 10 bases at J, leaving 6 bases unmatched. CDR3 length: 16 residues. The germline CDR1 and CDR2 sequences are MNHEY and SVGAGI. CDR3 residues: CASSYDRTSGRAEQFF. As DNA, the CDR3 is TGTGCCAGCAGTTACGACCGGACTAGCGGGAGGGCCGAGCAGTTCTTC.

This clone was seen just once. The V gene is TRBV7-3, the J gene TRBJ1-2; tentative D call: TRBD1 (5 bases). Germline lookup yields CDR1 SGHTA and CDR2 FQGTGA. The V and J ends lost 4 bases and 0 bases respectively, with 9 bases between them. The CDR3 runs to 14 residues. DNA of the CDR3: TGTGCCAGCAGCTCCGGGACTTCTAACTATGGCTACACCTTC. Encoded protein: CASSSGTSNYGYTF.

The chain uses TRBV4-3 and TRBJ1-2; tentatively, D is TRBD1 (5 bases). The CDR3 spans 16 residues. The germline V gene has CDR1 LGHNA and CDR2 YSLEER. V lost 1 base and J lost 4, with 16 bases in between. The DNA for the CDR3 is TGCGCCAGCAGCCAAGCCCCCAGGGAAGTTGGCTATGGCTACACCTTC. Residues: CASSQAPREVGYGYTF.

The chain couples TRBV4-2 to TRBJ1-3; 8 bases agree with TRBD1. The CDR3 length is 15 residues. CDR1 is LGHNA, CDR2 YNFKEQ, per germline. Losses at the gene ends were 1 base for V and 4 bases for J; bases not matched to a gene: 3. The CDR3: CASSQGWTGGNTIYF. The CDR3 region has the DNA TGTGCCAGCAGCCAAGGGTGGACAGGGGGAAACACCATATATTTT.

This chain uses TRBV6-1 with TRBJ2-2; TRBD1 is a possible D gene (5 bases). Germline lookup yields CDR1 MNHNS and CDR2 SASEGT. The CDR3 has 14 amino acids. The ends were cut back, 1 base at V and 8 bases at J, with 11 bases in the middle. The CDR3 region is CASSEGAQGGELFF. Here the CDR3 DNA reads TGTGCCAGCAGTGAAGGTGCTCAGGGAGGGGAGCTGTTTTTT.

This rearrangement joins TRBV19 to TRBJ2-7, with a possible D match to TRBD2 (5 bases). Trimming stripped 3 bases from V and 2 bases from J, with 11 bases between. The CDR3 has 14 residues. CDR1 is LNHDA and CDR2 is SQIVND in the germline V gene (reference sequence). The chain's CDR3 is CASSIGIGAYEQYF. CDR3 DNA sequence: TGTGCCAGTAGTATCGGGATTGGAGCCTACGAGCAGTACTTC.

This clone has a handful of counts. The chain links TRBV4-2 to TRBJ1-4; TRBD1 might be the D (5 bases). The V gene lost 1 base and the J gene lost 4 bases, with 10 bases spanning the gap. Germline CDR1 LGHNA, CDR2 YNFKEQ. The CDR3 is made up of 15 amino acids. CDR3 amino acids: CASSQVGDSNEKLFF. CDR3 DNA sequence: TGTGCCAGCAGCCAAGTAGGGGATAGTAATGAAAAACTGTTTTTT.

The count of this clone is one. This chain connects TRBV28 to TRBJ1-3, with a weak D call TRBD1 (5 bases). Trimming stripped 6 bases from V and 0 bases from J, with 12 bases between. The CDR3 is 15 residues long. Germline V CDR1 and CDR2: MDHEN, SYDVKM. The CDR3 DNA reads as TGTGCCAGCAGCGCCGCCGGGGGCTCTGGAAACACCATATATTTT. This translates into CASSAAGGSGNTIYF.

J is TRBJ1-1 and V is TRBV15; perhaps TRBD1 as D (6 bases). The germline V and J ends were trimmed by 5 bases and 2 bases, with 15 bases remaining between them. CDR1 is LNHNV and CDR2 is YYDKDF in the germline V gene (reference sequence). The CDR3 spans 15 residues. The CDR3 sequence is CATSGRQGTNTEAFF. The CDR3, as DNA: TGTGCCACCAGCGGCCGGCAGGGGACCAACACTGAAGCTTTCTTT. The whole variable domain, remainder taken from reference TRBV15 and TRBJ1-1, is DAMVIQNPRYQVTQFGKPVTLSCSQTLNHNVMYWYQQKSSQAPKLLFHYYDKDFNNEADTPDNFQSRRPNTSFCFLDIRSPGLGDTAMYLCATSGRQGTNTEAFFGQGTRLTVV.

This clone has just one count. The chain joins TRBV25-1 to TRBJ1-1, with D perhaps matching TRBD1 (5 bases). The CDR3 contains 12 residues. Germline V lookup: CDR1 MGHDK, CDR2 SYGVNS. Trimming pared 7 bases from V and 4 bases from J, leaving 10 bases between. As DNA, the CDR3 is TGTGCCAGCATAGCGGGGGGCACTGAAGCTTTCTTT. Residues: CASIAGGTEAFF.

The chain links TRBV5-6 to TRBJ2-4; 9 nucleotides agree with TRBD1. The CDR3 runs 14 residues. Trimming took 2 bases from V and 8 from J; bases not matched to a gene: 5. Germline-derived CDR1 and CDR2 are SGHDT and YYEEEE. The CDR3 region is CASSFRGQGDIQYF. In DNA, the CDR3 is TGTGCCAGCAGCTTTAGGGGACAGGGAGACATTCAGTACTTC.

V and J are TRBV18 and TRBJ1-1; TRBD1 agrees at 9 bases. Trimming at V came to 2 bases and at J to 0 bases, leaving 7 bases not matched to a gene. CDR3 length equals 17 residues. The germline V gene has CDR1 KGHSH and CDR2 LQKENI. CDR3 coding DNA: TGTGCCAGCTCACCAGTGGTACAGGGGGCAATGAACACTGAAGCTTTCTTT. It is translated as CASSPVVQGAMNTEAFF.

This chain connects TRBV6-2 or TRBV6-3 to TRBJ1-5; D perhaps matches TRBD1 (5 bases). The CDR3 spans 15 residues. Trimming pared 0 bases from V and 9 bases from J, leaving 15 bases between. Germline V gene sequence: CDR1 MNHEY, CDR2 SVGEGT. Written as DNA, the CDR3 is TGTGCCAGCAGTTACTCGGGTCGTAGAAGGGGGCCCCAGCATTTT. It specifies CASSYSGRRRGPQHF.

The chain is built from TRBV7-3 and TRBJ1-3, with a tentative D call TRBD1 (6 bases). The CDR3 runs 16 residues. Germline V gene lookup returns CDR1 SGHTA and CDR2 FQGTGA. V lost 1 base and J 1 base, leaving 11 bases between the germline ends. CDR3 residues: CASSLNPTGSGNTIYF. The DNA of the CDR3 is TGTGCCAGCAGCTTAAACCCGACAGGTTCTGGAAACACCATATATTTT.

This clone came up a few times. The rearrangement uses TRBV4-2 and TRBJ2-7; tentatively, D is TRBD1 (7 bases). There are 16 residues in the CDR3. The germline V gene encodes CDR1 LGHNA and CDR2 YNFKEQ. The V end lost 0 bases, the J end lost 0 bases, and 12 bases lay between the germline ends. This chain's CDR3 is CASSQDGGDSSYEQYF. Here the CDR3 DNA reads TGTGCCAGCAGCCAAGACGGAGGGGACAGCTCCTACGAGCAGTACTTC.

This chain connects TRBV28 to TRBJ2-2; a possible D gene is TRBD2 (5 bases). The CDR3 runs 15 residues. Trimming shortened V by 6 bases and J by 5 bases, and 16 bases separated the two germline ends. The germline V gene encodes CDR1 MDHEN and CDR2 SYDVKM. The CDR3 sequence: CASRTIGLETGELFF. The DNA of the CDR3 is TGTGCCAGCAGAACAATCGGACTGGAAACCGGGGAGCTGTTTTTT.

In DNA, the CDR3 is TGTGCCAGCAGTTTTGGCGGGGATGGCTACACCTTC. Its translation: CASSFGGDGYTF. The V call is TRBV27, the J call TRBJ1-2, with unresolved D. Trimming shortened V by 3 bases and J by 6 bases, and 8 bases separated the two germline ends. This CDR3 comprises 12 residues. Germline assignment: CDR1 MNHEY and CDR2 SMNVEV (reference sequence).

The count of this clone is one. The chain joins TRBV29-1 to TRBJ2-5; 13 bases are shared with TRBD2. Losses at the gene ends were 6 bases for V and 4 bases for J; bases not matched to a gene: 11. This CDR3 contains 16 residues. Germline lookup yields CDR1 SQVTM and CDR2 ANQGSEA. CDR3 residues: CSVLGLAGVGAETQYF. As DNA, the CDR3 is TGCAGCGTCTTAGGACTAGCGGGAGTTGGGGCAGAGACCCAGTACTTC.

In this sample, this clone turned up a few times. The gene calls are TRBV19 and TRBJ1-5, with 8 bases that match TRBD1. The trim removed 9 bases at V and 3 bases at J, leaving 13 bases unmatched. This CDR3 comprises 16 residues. Per the germline V gene, CDR1 is LNHDA and CDR2 is SQIVND (reference sequence). CDR3 sequence: CASTLYQGALNQPQHF. The DNA of the CDR3 is TGTGCCAGCACTCTCTACCAGGGGGCACTCAATCAGCCCCAGCATTTT. Combining the CDR3 with reference TRBV19 and TRBJ1-5 gives the whole variable domain DGGITQSPKYLFRKEGQNVTLSCEQNLNHDAMYWYRQDPGQGLRLIYYSQIVNDFQKGDIAEGYSVSREKKESFPLTVTSAQKNPTAFYLCASTLYQGALNQPQHFGDGTRLSIL.

This clone was observed once. The V and J genes are TRBV5-6 and TRBJ2-1; 8 positions match TRBD2. V was pared by 6 bases and J by 7 bases, with 15 bases of the junction left unmatched. CDR3 size: 16 residues. Germline V gene sequence: CDR1 SGHDT, CDR2 YYEEEE. CDR3 DNA: TGTGCCAGCATACCGGGGGGGCTAGCGGTTGTAAATGAGCAGTTCTTC. Amino acids: CASIPGGLAVVNEQFF.

The DNA for the CDR3 is TGTGCCAGCAGCAAAGACAGCTCCTATAATTCACCCCTCCACTTT. As protein: CASSKDSSYNSPLHF. The chain employs TRBV21-1 and TRBJ1-6; TRBD1 reflects the table's D call only, with no check against the DNA. TRBV21-1 represents a pseudogene. The CDR3 spans 15 residues.

The chain has TRBV11-2 and TRBJ2-2; 7 nucleotides match TRBD1. This CDR3 region has 16 residues. V shed 5 bases and J 0 bases; nucleotides not matched to a gene: 6. The germline V gene encodes CDR1 SGHAT and CDR2 FQNNGV. The CDR3 nucleotides are TGTGCCAGCAGCCATGGGACAGACGCGAACACCGGGGAGCTGTTTTTT. Protein: CASSHGTDANTGELFF.

This chain uses TRBV28 with TRBJ1-5, with TRBD1 matching 7 bases. The germline V gene encodes CDR1 MDHEN and CDR2 SYDVKM. The CDR3 contains 14 residues. J gave up 7 bases and V 6 bases, and 9 bases lay outside the gene matches. In DNA form, the CDR3 reads TGTGCCAGCAGAACTACAGGGGATAGGCAGCCCCAGCATTTT. It is translated as CASRTTGDRQPQHF.

The genes are TRBV7-8 and TRBJ2-7, with 8 bases fitting TRBD1. Germline V gene data show CDR1 as SGHVS and CDR2 as FQNEAQ. The V segment lost 4 bases and the J segment 3 bases; nucleotides outside the gene matches: 8. The CDR3 extends over 15 amino acids. DNA for the CDR3: TGTGCCAGCAGCTACAGGACAGGGAATTTCTACGAGCAGTACTTC. Translation gives CASSYRTGNFYEQYF.

The rearrangement joins TRBV20-1 to TRBJ2-5, with 7 bases identical to TRBD2. The CDR3 totals 11 residues. Losses at the gene ends were 8 bases for V and 7 bases for J; bases not matched to a gene: 7. CDR1 DFQATT and CDR2 SNEGSKA come from the germline V gene (reference sequence). The DNA of the CDR3 is TGCAGTTGGGTGGTAGCGGGGACCCAGTACTTC. Its translation is CSWVVAGTQYF.

The V gene is TRBV28, the J gene TRBJ1-2; tentative D call: TRBD1 (6 bases). V lost 6 bases, J lost 0 bases, and 11 bases lay in between. The CDR3 consists of 14 residues. CDR1 is MDHEN, CDR2 SYDVKM, per germline. CDR3 DNA: TGTGCCAGCAGCCTTACAGGGACTAACTATGGCTACACCTTC. This codes for CASSLTGTNYGYTF.

The chain employs TRBV24-1 and TRBJ2-5, with TRBD1 identical over 8 bases. V was clipped by 0 bases and J by 4 bases; unmatched bases: 9. Germline lookup yields CDR1 KGHDR and CDR2 SFDVKD. There are 17 residues in the CDR3. This CDR3 is CATSDLKQGARVETQYF. CDR3 in DNA: TGTGCCACCAGTGATTTGAAGCAGGGGGCGCGCGTAGAGACCCAGTACTTC.

The chain uses TRBV7-6 and TRBJ1-2; 10 bases align to TRBD1. The CDR3 runs 18 residues. Germline CDR1 is SGHVS and CDR2 is FNYEAQ. Losses at the gene ends were 1 base for V and 3 bases for J; bases not matched to a gene: 11. Here the CDR3 DNA reads TGTGCCAGCAGCTTAGGTCCGGGACAGGGGAGGGGACACTATGGCTACACCTTC. This translates into CASSLGPGQGRGHYGYTF.

This clone was observed a handful of times. The V call is TRBV18, the J call TRBJ2-1, with 7 bases lining up with TRBD2. Germline V gene lookup returns CDR1 KGHSH and CDR2 LQKENI. The CDR3 has 15 residues. V lost 5 bases to trimming and J lost 5 bases; unmatched junction nucleotides: 9. The DNA of the CDR3 is TGTGCCAGCTCAAGGGACGCAGGACTAGACAATGAGCAGTTCTTC. Its protein is CASSRDAGLDNEQFF.

The rearrangement links TRBV13 to TRBJ1-4, with 11 bases lining up with TRBD1. The CDR3 runs 17 residues. Germline V CDR1 and CDR2: PRHDT, FYEKMQ (reference sequence). Trimming cost V 2 bases and J 8 bases; bases outside gene matches: 10. The CDR3 DNA reads TGTGCCAGCAGCTTAAAAGACTTGGACAGGGGGCGAGAAAAACTGTTTTTT. Protein sequence: CASSLKDLDRGREKLFF.